This TCR beta chain was sequenced during a study of long-term antiretroviral therapy in people with HIV. Study findings and constraints: Despite increasing after ART, diversity remained lower than that of transplant donor controls.

The study used samples holding about 0.9-11 million cryopreserved PBMC before DNA extraction. The authors ran the immunoSEQ assay, v3.0, at survey level. Repertoires were generated with immunoSEQ multiplex PCR, while TCRdb's copy carries only in-frame clones and drops some. The sample carries around 39,000 clones, 75% to 90% recorded once. A word on this clone: Its antigen is not known.

Looked up from germline, CDR1 is MDHEN and CDR2 is SYDVKM. The length of the CDR3 is 13 residues. Between the trimmed V and J ends, which lost 6 bases and 6 bases, there was a span of 15 bases. The V gene is TRBV28, the J gene TRBJ2-7, with D possibly matching TRBD2 (5 bases). The sequence derives from a man younger than 35 with HIV. The material was unsorted PBMCs, obtained 1 year after starting antiretroviral therapy. The CDR3 protein is CASSPGGRVEQYF. As DNA, the CDR3 is TGTGCCAGCAGCCCTGGAGGCCGGGTCGAGCAGTACTTC.